The 6 T cell receptor beta chains below all came from one sample that was sequenced in a study of blood T cell repertoires in COVID-19. The data were produced by immunoSEQ multiplex PCR, yet TCRdb's version contains in-frame clones alone and is incomplete. The repertoire holds roughly 230,000 clones, roughly 80% seen once, with approximately 8.7% in the top ten. The material sequenced was peripheral blood. The receptors were sampled from a woman aged 80 or over with acute or convalescent COVID-19.

The chain combines TRBV7-2 with TRBJ2-7; possible D gene TRBD1, 6 bases. Germline V gene data show CDR1 as SGHTA and CDR2 as FQGNSA. V lost 3 bases to trimming and J lost 4 bases, with 13 bases between them. The length of the CDR3 is 14 residues. The CDR3 loop reads CASSLGALLYEQYF. The CDR3 bases are TGTGCCAGCAGCTTGGGGGCTTTACTTTACGAGCAGTACTTC.

This chain joins TRBV29-1 and TRBJ2-5; no reliable D call. Germline values: CDR1 SQVTM, CDR2 ANQGSEA. This CDR3 is 12 amino acids long. Trimming removed 0 bases at V and 1 base at J, with 3 bases between. CDR3: CSVEEAQETQYF. The CDR3 nucleotides read TGCAGCGTTGAAGAGGCCCAAGAGACCCAGTACTTC. The full variable domain, in which reference TRBV29-1 and TRBJ2-5 provide the parts outside the CDR3, is SAVISQKPSRDICQRGTSLTIQCQVDSQVTMMFWYRQQPGQSLTLIATANQGSEATYESGFVIDKFPISRPNLTFSTLTVSNMSPEDSSIYLCSVEEAQETQYFGPGTRLLVL.

The V gene is TRBV6-5, the J gene TRBJ2-1, with D unresolved. V was cut by 5 bases and J by 0 bases, with 11 bases left in between. The V gene's germline CDR1 is MNHEY and CDR2 SVGAGI. This CDR3 is 15 amino acids long. CDR3 region: CASSMQWSSYNEQFF. Written as DNA, the CDR3 is TGTGCCAGCAGTATGCAATGGAGCTCCTACAATGAGCAGTTCTTC.

The rearrangement links TRBV6-5 to TRBJ2-1, with 7 bases fitting TRBD2. V was clipped by 4 bases and J by 0 bases; unmatched bases: 6. Germline-derived CDR1 and CDR2 are MNHEY and SVGAGI. This CDR3 has 16 residues. CDR3 coding DNA: TGTGCCAGCAGTTCCCAGCGGGGCCTCTCCTACAATGAGCAGTTCTTC. Protein product: CASSSQRGLSYNEQFF.

V is TRBV10-3 and J is TRBJ1-2, with D maybe TRBD1 (6 bases). Germline values: CDR1 ENHRY, CDR2 SYGVKD. This CDR3 spans 21 amino acids. V shed 3 bases and J shed 7 bases, with 36 bases lying between them. CDR3 protein: CAISDLSPRQRQLTRGGGYTF. In DNA form, the CDR3 reads TGTGCCATCAGTGACCTTTCCCCAAGGCAACGACAGTTAACCAGAGGGGGTGGCTACACCTTC.

This sequence joins TRBV2 and TRBJ2-2; TRBD2 might be the D (6 bases). V shed 8 bases and J shed 3 bases, with 16 bases lying between them. Germline CDR1 reads SNHLY; CDR2 reads FYNNEI. The CDR3 has 15 residues. CDR3 coding DNA: TGTGCCAGCGGATCGGAGGGGCTGGACACCGGGGAGCTGTTTTTT. Protein: CASGSEGLDTGELFF.